Below are 21 T cell receptor beta chains sequenced from a single sample in a study of blood T cell repertoires in COVID-19. Method: immunoSEQ multiplex PCR; TCRdb's copy keeps in-frame clones and lacks some. The table lists about 440,000 clones, 70% to 90% of them singletons. The sequenced material came from PBMCs or T cells enriched from blood (not recorded which). All receptors derive from a woman in her late teens or twenties with acute COVID-19.

The table lists this clone with a count of one. The chain couples TRBV21-1 to TRBJ1-5; TRBD1 was called by the table and not checked on the DNA. TRBV21-1 is an annotated pseudogene. The CDR3 totals 22 residues. The DNA for the CDR3 is TGTGCCAGCAGCGTCCGGGACAGGGGGCCCCCCTATATGTTTTATAGCAATCAGCCCCAGCATTTT. Protein: CASSVRDRGPPYMFYSNQPQHF.

This clone has more than one count but fewer than ten. The rearrangement uses TRBV29-1 and TRBJ1-3; TRBD1 might be the D (5 bases). This CDR3 is built from 14 residues. Trimming took off 7 bases at V and 2 bases at J, with 15 bases between the two ends. Germline CDR1 SQVTM, CDR2 ANQGSEA. The CDR3 loop is CSADLQDPGNTIYF. The CDR3 DNA is TGCAGCGCCGATCTACAGGACCCTGGAAACACCATATATTTT.

The CDR3 nucleotides read TGTGCCAGCAGCGTCAACTCTGGAAACACCATATATTTT. Protein sequence: CASSVNSGNTIYF. The chain joins TRBV9 to TRBJ1-3; D is undetermined. This CDR3 contains 13 residues. Germline lookup yields CDR1 SGDLS and CDR2 YYNGEE. V lost 2 bases and J 0 bases, leaving 3 bases between the germline ends.

The J gene is TRBJ1-1, the V gene TRBV4-1; no clear D. V dropped 3 bases and J dropped 4 bases, with 12 bases sitting between them. Germline lookup yields CDR1 MGHRA and CDR2 YSYEKL. The CDR3 is 14 amino acids. The CDR3 DNA reads as TGCGCCAGCAGCCAGTTACAGCAGATCACTGAAGCTTTCTTT. It translates to CASSQLQQITEAFF.

This clone was detected only once. The V gene is TRBV5-1, the J gene TRBJ1-4; the match to TRBD1 covers 9 bases. In germline, CDR1 is SGHRS, CDR2 YFSETQ. Trimming at V came to 0 bases and at J to 8 bases, leaving 5 bases not matched to a gene. The CDR3 is 15 residues long. CDR3 sequence reads: CASSLEGTGREKLFF. The CDR3 coding sequence is TGCGCCAGCAGCTTGGAGGGGACAGGGAGGGAAAAACTGTTTTTT.

The CDR3 coding sequence is TGCGCCAGCAGCAGTAGACAGGGACGGAACACTGAAGCTTTCTTT. Amino acid sequence: CASSSRQGRNTEAFF. V usage is TRBV5-1 and J usage is TRBJ1-1; 7 bases match TRBD1. The CDR3 length is 15 residues. V trimming: 4 bases; J trimming: 1 base; junction bases outside the gene matches: 7. Germline CDR1 reads SGHRS; CDR2 reads YFSETQ.

This rearrangement joins TRBV7-9 to TRBJ1-1; 9 bases are shared with TRBD1. CDR1 and CDR2 from the germline V gene are SEHNR and FQNEAQ (reference sequence). The junction had 9 bases not matched to a gene; V was cut back by 5 bases and J by 5 bases. The CDR3 runs to 15 residues. The CDR3 loop reads CASSAPGTGNTEAFF. Written as DNA, the CDR3 is TGTGCCAGCAGCGCGCCCGGGACAGGGAATACTGAAGCTTTCTTT. Looking up the rest from reference TRBV7-9 and TRBJ1-1 gives the full variable domain: DTGVSQNPRHKITKRGQNVTFRCDPISEHNRLYWYRQTLGQGPEFLTYFQNEAQLEKSRLLSDRFSAERPKGSFSTLEIQRTEQGDSAMYLCASSAPGTGNTEAFFGQGTRLTVV.

The CDR3 DNA reads TGTGCCAGCAGTCTCTCTGCCGGGGTCCTGGGGACCCAGTACTTC. It encodes CASSLSAGVLGTQYF. This sequence joins TRBV28 and TRBJ2-5; D is possibly TRBD2 (5 bases). Germline V gene sequence: CDR1 MDHEN, CDR2 SYDVKM. The CDR3 runs 15 residues. Trimming stripped 5 bases from V and 7 bases from J, with 20 bases between.

V gene TRBV3-1 (or the pseudogene TRBV3-2) combines with J gene TRBJ1-5; D not certain. The CDR3 has 15 residues. Trimming took 0 bases from V and 5 from J, leaving 11 bases between them. Germline V gene lookup returns CDR1 LGHDT and CDR2 YNNKEL (reference sequence). The CDR3 nucleotides read TGTGCCAGCAGCCAAGATAACGGTTTCGATCAGCCCCAGCATTTT. Translated: CASSQDNGFDQPQHF.

CDR3 nucleotide sequence: TGTGCCAGCAGCTCCTACAAAAGGACTAGCGGATACAATGAGCAGTTCTTC. Protein product: CASSSYKRTSGYNEQFF. The genes are TRBV7-3 and TRBJ2-1; TRBD2 matches at 10 bases. The germline gives CDR1 SGHTA, CDR2 FQGTGA. Unmatched junction bases numbered 10, after V lost 4 bases and J lost 4 bases. The CDR3 is made up of 17 amino acids.

This chain joins TRBV7-8 and TRBJ1-5; weak D call: TRBD1 (5 bases). The V gene's germline CDR1 is SGHVS and CDR2 FQNEAQ. The CDR3 contains 15 residues. Trimming stripped 5 bases from V and 4 bases from J, with 15 bases between. The CDR3 sequence: CASSQGGVGNQPQHF. For the CDR3, the DNA is TGTGCCAGCAGCCAGGGCGGGGTGGGAAATCAGCCCCAGCATTTT.

This clone was detected only a few times. The chain is built from TRBV7-9 and TRBJ2-3; D call uncertain. V lost 3 bases and J 5 bases, leaving 3 bases between the germline ends. CDR1 and CDR2 from the germline V gene are SEHNR and FQNEAQ (reference sequence). This CDR3 spans 11 amino acids. CDR3 sequence: CASSFRDTQYF. The CDR3 nucleotides are TGTGCCAGCAGCTTTCGAGATACGCAGTATTTT.

This clone was observed once. V and J are TRBV15 and TRBJ2-7; TRBD2 aligns across 8 bases. V shed 3 bases and J 1 base; nucleotides not matched to a gene: 11. The CDR3 is 17 residues long. Germline lookup yields CDR1 LNHNV and CDR2 YYDKDF (reference sequence). The CDR3 protein is CATSSIGLAGKSYEQYF. The CDR3 coding sequence is TGTGCCACCAGCAGTATCGGATTAGCGGGAAAGTCCTACGAGCAGTACTTC.

This clone appeared a few times. This chain links TRBV27 with TRBJ2-7; 9 bases match TRBD1. The CDR3 runs 13 residues. Germline V gene lookup returns CDR1 MNHEY and CDR2 SMNVEV (reference sequence). J lost 5 bases, V lost 3 bases, and 2 bases had no gene match. The CDR3 sequence is CASSFNRGHEQYF. In DNA form, the CDR3 reads TGTGCCAGCAGTTTTAACAGGGGGCACGAGCAGTACTTC.

The chain combines TRBV27 with TRBJ2-7; D is undetermined. The CDR3 is made up of 11 amino acids. Trimming left V 2 bases short and J 5 bases short, with 4 bases between. Germline V gene data show CDR1 as MNHEY and CDR2 as SMNVEV (reference sequence). CDR3 sequence: CASSLGHEQYF. The CDR3 DNA reads as TGTGCCAGCAGTTTAGGGCACGAGCAGTACTTC.

The gene calls are TRBV19 and TRBJ2-7; TRBD1 matches at 9 bases. The V gene's germline CDR1 is LNHDA and CDR2 SQIVND (reference sequence). The CDR3 loop spans 14 amino acids. Unmatched junction bases numbered 3, after V lost 5 bases and J lost 1 base. This CDR3 reads CASSHGQGSYEQYF. The CDR3 nucleotides read TGTGCCAGTAGTCACGGACAGGGGTCCTACGAGCAGTACTTC.

The rearrangement uses TRBV28 and TRBJ1-5, with a weak D call TRBD1 (5 bases). V gave up 8 bases and J gave up 1 base, with 12 bases separating them. Germline V lookup: CDR1 MDHEN, CDR2 SYDVKM. CDR3 length: 14 amino acids. Here the CDR3 DNA reads TGTGCCAGCGACCCGGGACTCAGCAATCAGCCCCAGCATTTT. Translating gives CASDPGLSNQPQHF.

The rearrangement uses TRBV15 and TRBJ1-5; perhaps TRBD1 as D (6 bases). In germline, CDR1 is LNHNV, CDR2 YYDKDF (reference sequence). The V end was cut by 1 base, the J end by 6 bases, with 13 bases between. The CDR3 consists of 15 residues. CDR3 region: CATSRGDISAQPQHF. The DNA of the CDR3 is TGTGCCACCAGCAGAGGGGACATTTCGGCTCAGCCCCAGCATTTT.

The genes are TRBV12-3 or TRBV12-4 and TRBJ2-4, with D possibly matching TRBD2 (5 bases). Between the trimmed V and J ends, which lost 5 bases and 12 bases, there was a span of 11 bases. CDR3 size: 11 residues. CDR3 residues: CASSNYDYQYF. The CDR3, as DNA: TGTGCCAGCAGTAATTATGACTATCAGTACTTC.

This clone was detected ten times or more. The chain has TRBV24-1 and TRBJ2-2, with 8 bases that match TRBD1. The CDR3 loop spans 16 amino acids. Germline CDR1 reads KGHDR; CDR2 reads SFDVKD. The trim removed 4 bases at V and 1 base at J, leaving 4 bases unmatched. As DNA, the CDR3 is TGTGCCACCAGTGAAACCGGGACAGGGAACACCGGGGAGCTGTTTTTT. Its translation: CATSETGTGNTGELFF.

The chain is built from TRBV19 and TRBJ2-2; TRBD1 matches 9 bases. The germline V gene encodes CDR1 LNHDA and CDR2 SQIVND (reference sequence). CDR3 length equals 15 residues. J lost 5 bases, V lost 7 bases, and 8 bases had no gene match. CDR3 residues: CASNPGTGTTGELFF. For the CDR3, the DNA is TGTGCCAGTAATCCTGGGACAGGGACAACCGGGGAGCTGTTTTTT.